Presented here are 13 T cell receptor beta chains from one specimen sequenced in a study of control samples from healthy donors and cancer patients. The protocol was immunoSEQ multiplex PCR, while the TCRdb copy is restricted to in-frame clones and leaves out a portion. The table lists 75,000 to 100,000 clones, around 92% of them singletons. The sequenced material came from blood. The receptors were sampled from a man in his forties or fifties in good health.

The V call is TRBV5-6, the J call TRBJ2-4, with unresolved D. There are 16 residues in the CDR3. Between the trimmed V and J ends, which lost 1 base and 0 bases, there was a span of 11 bases. The germline CDR1 and CDR2 sequences are SGHDT and YYEEEE. The CDR3 DNA reads as TGTGCCAGCAGCTTGTTCCAGATCTTAGCCAAAAACATTCAGTACTTC. Protein product: CASSLFQILAKNIQYF.

The V and J genes are TRBV7-6 and TRBJ2-3, with a possible D match to TRBD2 (5 bases). This CDR3 is built from 14 residues. The V end was cut by 3 bases, the J end by 2 bases, with 9 bases between. CDR1 and CDR2 (germline): SGHVS, FNYEAQ. Here the CDR3 DNA reads TGTGCCAGCAGCTTGGACTTTTCCACAGATACGCAGTATTTT. Amino acids: CASSLDFSTDTQYF.

The V and J genes are TRBV5-1 and TRBJ2-4, with 12 bases aligning to TRBD2. CDR1 and CDR2 from the germline V gene are SGHRS and YFSETQ. The CDR3 runs 15 residues. Unmatched junction bases numbered 2, after V lost 2 bases and J lost 5 bases. CDR3 region: CASSFGLAGQNIQYF. In DNA, the CDR3 is TGCGCCAGCAGCTTCGGACTAGCGGGGCAAAACATTCAGTACTTC.

V gene TRBV30 combines with J gene TRBJ2-7; TRBD2 agrees at 14 bases. V lost 3 bases and J lost 6; bases outside the gene matches: 4. Looked up from germline, CDR1 is GTSNPN and CDR2 is SVGIG (reference sequence). The CDR3 extends over 14 amino acids. The CDR3 loop is CAWSAGTSGGEQYF. CDR3 coding DNA: TGTGCCTGGAGCGCCGGGACTAGCGGGGGCGAGCAGTACTTC.

The V and J genes are TRBV12-5 and TRBJ2-3; D remains unclear. Per the germline V gene, CDR1 is LGHNT and CDR2 is FRNRAP. This CDR3 region has 15 residues. V was cut by 5 bases and J by 6 bases, with 18 bases left in between. CDR3 in DNA: TGTGCTAGTGGTCCTCCGGCTATCTCTGCGGATACGCAGTATTTT. It specifies CASGPPAISADTQYF.

This chain connects TRBV27 to TRBJ1-4; weak D call: TRBD1 (5 bases). Germline V gene data show CDR1 as MNHEY and CDR2 as SMNVEV (reference sequence). The CDR3 contains 14 residues. V was cut by 7 bases and J by 3 bases, with 12 bases left in between. CDR3 sequence: CASKQGWANEKLFF. CDR3 sequence (DNA): TGTGCCAGCAAGCAGGGATGGGCTAATGAAAAACTGTTTTTT.

J is TRBJ2-5 and V is TRBV21-1. TRBV21-1 is a listed pseudogene. The length of the CDR3 is 15 residues. CDR3 in amino acids: CASSQGPRIGETQYF. Here the CDR3 DNA reads TGTGCCAGCAGCCAGGGACCGAGGATAGGCGAGACCCAGTACTTC.

The gene calls are TRBV27 and TRBJ2-3, with unresolved D. Between the trimmed V and J ends, which lost 6 bases and 1 base, there was a span of 8 bases. This CDR3 spans 13 amino acids. The germline CDR1 and CDR2 sequences are MNHEY and SMNVEV (reference sequence). The CDR3 DNA follows: TGTGCCAGCAGCCGGACGGGCACAGATACGCAGTATTTT. It is translated as CASSRTGTDTQYF.

This rearrangement joins TRBV15 to TRBJ1-4, with D uncertain. Germline V CDR1 and CDR2: LNHNV, YYDKDF (reference sequence). Trimming left V 3 bases short and J 8 bases short, with 13 bases between. This CDR3 region has 14 residues. CDR3 protein: CATSSERLGEKLFF. CDR3 nucleotides: TGTGCCACCAGCAGCGAACGACTGGGCGAAAAACTGTTTTTT.

J is TRBJ1-3 and V is TRBV2; 8 nucleotides match TRBD1. CDR3 length: 15 amino acids. J gave up 1 base and V 7 bases, and 6 bases lay outside the gene matches. The V gene's germline CDR1 is SNHLY and CDR2 FYNNEI. CDR3 sequence (DNA): TGTGCCAGCAACCTGGACAGGGCTTCTGGAAACACCATATATTTT. This codes for CASNLDRASGNTIYF.

The chain has TRBV5-1 and TRBJ1-5; tentative D call: TRBD1 (6 bases). Germline V gene sequence: CDR1 SGHRS, CDR2 YFSETQ. V shed 0 bases and J shed 5 bases, with 9 bases lying between them. The CDR3 contains 14 residues. CDR3 sequence (DNA): TGCGCCAGCAGCTTGGACAGGGCGGATCAGCCCCAGCATTTT. It specifies CASSLDRADQPQHF.

This chain connects TRBV5-6 to TRBJ2-2; perhaps TRBD1 as D (6 bases). CDR1 and CDR2 from the germline V gene are SGHDT and YYEEEE. This CDR3 comprises 16 residues. The V and J ends lost 3 bases and 2 bases respectively, with 14 bases between them. DNA for the CDR3: TGTGCCAGCAGCTGGGGGCGCAGGGTTAACACCGGGGAGCTGTTTTTT. Encoded protein: CASSWGRRVNTGELFF.

The rearrangement joins TRBV3-1 (or the pseudogene TRBV3-2) to TRBJ1-5; D is uncertain. V lost 4 bases and J lost 11, with 24 bases in between. This CDR3 region has 16 residues. Germline CDR1 and CDR2: LGHDT and YNNKEL (reference sequence). CDR3 in amino acids: CASSPSMGGLARTQHF. CDR3 nucleotides: TGTGCCAGCAGCCCTTCGATGGGAGGGTTGGCGAGGACCCAGCATTTT.